The rows below give T cell receptor beta chains drawn from one sample of a study of blood T cells in healthy people across ages. TCRdb reprocessed the 5' RACE reads with MiXCR, giving one entry per CDR3 protein. The table lists 780,000 or so distinct CDR3 sequences, about 56% of them singletons. Input material: blood. The receptors originated from a man aged 35-49 years in good health. The CDR3 runs from the conserved cysteine through the conserved F or W. Each record gives: CDR3 protein, CDR3 DNA, D gene, clone size, V gene, J gene. D genes are given only for firm matches. Some rows have no size entry. The others give once, few or many, or a class for an expanded clone.

CASSFVDIRYEQYF	TGCGCCAGCAGTTTCGTCGACATCCGCTACGAGCAGTACTTC	.	once	TRBV28	TRBJ2-7
CASSESAYNSPLHF	TGTGCCAGCAGTGAATCTGCCTATAATTCACCCCTCCACTTT	.	.	TRBV2	TRBJ1-6
CASSMDNFSGSPLHF	TGTGCCAGCAGCATGGACAATTTCTCCGGTTCACCCCTCCACTTT	.	.	TRBV7-8	TRBJ1-6
CATRRVVEDGYTF	TGTGCCACCAGGCGGGTGGTAGAGGATGGCTACACCTTC	.	.	TRBV27	TRBJ1-2
CASRLAGDYEQYF	TGTGCCAGTAGGCTAGCGGGCGACTACGAGCAGTACTTC	TRBD2	few	TRBV28	TRBJ2-7
CASSGRTGSYNEQFF	TGTGCCAGCAGCGGTCGCACGGGCTCCTACAATGAGCAGTTCTTC	.	once	TRBV11-3	TRBJ2-1
CASSLFVGYEQYF	TGTGCCAGCAGCTTATTTGTAGGCTACGAGCAGTACTTC	.	once	TRBV7-3	TRBJ2-7
CASTTSSGVPYEQYF	TGTGCCAGCACCACTTCGAGCGGGGTCCCCTACGAGCAGTACTTC	TRBD2	.	TRBV3-1	TRBJ2-7
CASSQGVGYTF	TGTGCCAGCAGCCAAGGCGTAGGCTACACCTTC	.	.	TRBV12-3/TRBV12-4	TRBJ1-2
CASSYDKAEYEQYF	TGTGCCAGCAGTTACGATAAGGCCGAGTACGAGCAGTACTTC	.	.	TRBV6-6	TRBJ2-7
CASHDPPADTQYF	TGCGCCAGCCATGACCCTCCCGCGGATACGCAGTATTTT	.	.	TRBV5-1	TRBJ2-3
CASLAQGSNYSYTF	TGTGCCAGCCTAGCGCAGGGTAGTAACTATAGCTACACCTTC	.	.	TRBV27	TRBJ1-2
CASSSPGGPITYEQYF	TGTGCCAGCAGTTCCCCAGGAGGGCCGATTACCTACGAGCAGTACTTC	.	.	TRBV28	TRBJ2-7
CASSGNQGTEAFF	TGTGCCAGCAGTGGGAACCAGGGCACTGAAGCTTTCTTT	.	.	TRBV6-2/TRBV6-3	TRBJ1-1
CASSLAGGRLNEQFF	TGTGCCAGCAGCTTAGCAGGCGGAAGGCTCAATGAGCAGTTCTTC	.	.	TRBV11-2	TRBJ2-1
CASSLAGTRGREQYF	TGTGCCAGCAGCTTAGCCGGGACAAGGGGACGCGAGCAGTACTTC	.	few	TRBV7-2	TRBJ2-7
CASSLRGRVVDEQFF	TGTGCCAGCAGCTTACGGGGGCGAGTTGTAGATGAGCAGTTCTTC	.	.	TRBV7-8	TRBJ2-1
CASSFPPDHEGQLGYGYTF	TGTGCCAGCAGTTTCCCTCCCGACCATGAGGGACAGCTCGGCTATGGCTACACCTTC	TRBD1	.	TRBV27	TRBJ1-2
CASSLQGEISSGYTF	TGTGCCAGCAGTTTACAGGGTGAAATCTCGAGTGGCTACACCTTC	.	.	TRBV12-3/TRBV12-4	TRBJ1-2
CSARDHMGGRGQETQHF	TGCAGTGCTAGAGACCATATGGGGGGCAGGGGCCAAGAGACCCAGCATTTT	.	once	TRBV20-1	TRBJ1-5